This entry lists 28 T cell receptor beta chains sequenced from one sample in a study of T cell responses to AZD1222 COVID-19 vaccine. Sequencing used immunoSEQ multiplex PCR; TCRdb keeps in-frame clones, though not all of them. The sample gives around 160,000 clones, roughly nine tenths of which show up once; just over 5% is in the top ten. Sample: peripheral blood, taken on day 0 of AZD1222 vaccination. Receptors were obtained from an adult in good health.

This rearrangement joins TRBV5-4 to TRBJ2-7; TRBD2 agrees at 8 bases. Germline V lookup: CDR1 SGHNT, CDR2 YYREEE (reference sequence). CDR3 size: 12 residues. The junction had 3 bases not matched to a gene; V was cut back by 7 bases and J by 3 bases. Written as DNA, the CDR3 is TGTGCCAGCTCTAGCGGGCGCTACGAGCAGTACTTC. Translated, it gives CASSSGRYEQYF.

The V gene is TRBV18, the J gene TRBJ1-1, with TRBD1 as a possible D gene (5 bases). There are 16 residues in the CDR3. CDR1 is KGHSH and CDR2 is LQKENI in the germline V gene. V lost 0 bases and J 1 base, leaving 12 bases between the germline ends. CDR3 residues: CASSPPGGTSNTEAFF. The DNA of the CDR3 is TGTGCCAGCTCACCACCGGGGGGTACCTCGAACACTGAAGCTTTCTTT.

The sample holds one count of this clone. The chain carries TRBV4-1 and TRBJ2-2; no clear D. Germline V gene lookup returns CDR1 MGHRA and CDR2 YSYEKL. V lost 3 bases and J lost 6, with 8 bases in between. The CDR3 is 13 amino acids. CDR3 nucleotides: TGCGCCAGCAGCCACTTCCTCGCCGGGGAGCTGTTTTTT. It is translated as CASSHFLAGELFF.

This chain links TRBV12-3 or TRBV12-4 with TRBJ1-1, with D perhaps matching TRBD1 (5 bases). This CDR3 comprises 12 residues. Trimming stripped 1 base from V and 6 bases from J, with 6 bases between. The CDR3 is CASSLGGAEAFF. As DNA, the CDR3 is TGTGCCAGCAGTTTAGGGGGGGCTGAAGCTTTCTTT.

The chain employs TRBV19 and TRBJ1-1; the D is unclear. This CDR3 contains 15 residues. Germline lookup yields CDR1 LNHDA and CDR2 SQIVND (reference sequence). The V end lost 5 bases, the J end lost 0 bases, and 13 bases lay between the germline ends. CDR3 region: CASSWVPDMNTEAFF. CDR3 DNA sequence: TGTGCCAGTAGTTGGGTGCCAGACATGAACACTGAAGCTTTCTTT.

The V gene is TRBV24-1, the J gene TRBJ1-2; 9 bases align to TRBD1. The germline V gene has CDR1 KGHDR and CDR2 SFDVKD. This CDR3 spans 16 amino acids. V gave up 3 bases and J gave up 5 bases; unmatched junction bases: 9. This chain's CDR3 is CATSDAGTGSRYGYTF. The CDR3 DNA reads TGTGCCACCAGTGATGCCGGGACAGGGTCGAGGTATGGCTACACCTTC.

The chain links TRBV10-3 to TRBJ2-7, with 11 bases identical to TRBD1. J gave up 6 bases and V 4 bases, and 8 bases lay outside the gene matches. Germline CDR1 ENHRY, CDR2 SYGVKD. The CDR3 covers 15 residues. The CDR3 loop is CAISVTGQGASEQYF. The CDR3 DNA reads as TGTGCCATCAGTGTAACCGGACAGGGGGCGAGCGAGCAGTACTTC.

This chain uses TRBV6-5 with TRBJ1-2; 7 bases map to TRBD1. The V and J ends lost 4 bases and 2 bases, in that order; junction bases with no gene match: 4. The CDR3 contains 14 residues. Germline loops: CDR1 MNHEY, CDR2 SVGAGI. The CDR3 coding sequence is TGTGCCAGCAGTTCCTACAGGGGAAACTATGGCTACACCTTC. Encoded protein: CASSSYRGNYGYTF.

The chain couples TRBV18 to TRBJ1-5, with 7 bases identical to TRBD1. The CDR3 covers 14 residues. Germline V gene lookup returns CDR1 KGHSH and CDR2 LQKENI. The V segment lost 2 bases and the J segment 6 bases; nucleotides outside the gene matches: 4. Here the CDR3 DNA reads TGTGCCAGCTCACCAGGGACAGATTTTCAGCCCCAGCATTTT. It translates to CASSPGTDFQPQHF.

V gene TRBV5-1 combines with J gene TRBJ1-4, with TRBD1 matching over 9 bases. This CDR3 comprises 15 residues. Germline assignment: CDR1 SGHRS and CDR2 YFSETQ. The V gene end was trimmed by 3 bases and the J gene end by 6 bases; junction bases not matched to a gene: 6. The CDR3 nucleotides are TGCGCCAGCAGCTCCCTGACAGGGGGTGATGAAAAACTGTTTTTT. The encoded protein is CASSSLTGGDEKLFF.

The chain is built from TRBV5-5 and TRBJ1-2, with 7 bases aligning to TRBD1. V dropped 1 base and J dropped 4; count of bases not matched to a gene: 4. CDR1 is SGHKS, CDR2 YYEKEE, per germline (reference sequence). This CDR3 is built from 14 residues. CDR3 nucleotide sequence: TGTGCCAGCAGCTTGAGGGGGCAGAGCTATGGCTACACCTTC. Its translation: CASSLRGQSYGYTF.

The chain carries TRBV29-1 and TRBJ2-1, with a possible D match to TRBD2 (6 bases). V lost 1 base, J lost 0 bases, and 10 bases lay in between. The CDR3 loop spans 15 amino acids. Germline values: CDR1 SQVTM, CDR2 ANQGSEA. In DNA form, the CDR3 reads TGCAGCGTTGAAGCTTCGGAGGGCTCCTACAATGAGCAGTTCTTC. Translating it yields CSVEASEGSYNEQFF.

The DNA of the CDR3 is TGTGCCAGCAGTTTATTCGGCAGGGGAGGCCATGGCTACACCTTC. The encoded protein is CASSLFGRGGHGYTF. This sequence joins TRBV27 and TRBJ1-2; D possibly corresponds to TRBD1 (6 bases). CDR3 length equals 15 residues. Germline-derived CDR1 and CDR2 are MNHEY and SMNVEV (reference sequence). The germline V and J ends were trimmed by 1 base and 6 bases, with 15 bases remaining between them.

CDR3 DNA: TGTGCCAGCAGTTATCATGGAGGAACGGGCTACACCTTC. Residues: CASSYHGGTGYTF. The J gene is TRBJ1-2, the V gene TRBV6-5, with D hard to call. The CDR3 extends over 13 amino acids. Per the germline V gene, CDR1 is MNHEY and CDR2 is SVGAGI. V was clipped by 3 bases and J by 8 bases, with 13 bases between them.

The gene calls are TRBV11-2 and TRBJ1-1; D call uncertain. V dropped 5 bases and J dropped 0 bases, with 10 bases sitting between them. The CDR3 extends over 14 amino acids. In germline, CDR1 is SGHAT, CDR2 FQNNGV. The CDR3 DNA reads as TGTGCCAGCAGCCTTGATAGGGTGAACACTGAAGCTTTCTTT. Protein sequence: CASSLDRVNTEAFF.

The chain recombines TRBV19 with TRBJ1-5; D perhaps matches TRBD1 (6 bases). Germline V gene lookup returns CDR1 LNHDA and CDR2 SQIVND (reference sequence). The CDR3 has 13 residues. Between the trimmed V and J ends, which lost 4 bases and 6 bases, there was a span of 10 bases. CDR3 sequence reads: CASSKAGVQPQHF. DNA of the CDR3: TGTGCCAGTAGTAAGGCAGGGGTTCAGCCCCAGCATTTT.

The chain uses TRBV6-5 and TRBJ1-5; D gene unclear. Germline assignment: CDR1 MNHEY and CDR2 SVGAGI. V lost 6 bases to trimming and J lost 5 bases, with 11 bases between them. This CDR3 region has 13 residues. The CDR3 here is CASSLNGDQPQHF. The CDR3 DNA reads TGTGCCAGCAGCCTGAACGGGGATCAGCCCCAGCATTTT.

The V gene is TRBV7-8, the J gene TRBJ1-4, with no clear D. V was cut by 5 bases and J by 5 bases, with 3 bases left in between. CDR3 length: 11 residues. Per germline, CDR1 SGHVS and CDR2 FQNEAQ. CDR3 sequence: CASSQNEKLFF. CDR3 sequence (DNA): TGTGCCAGCAGCCAGAATGAAAAACTGTTTTTT.

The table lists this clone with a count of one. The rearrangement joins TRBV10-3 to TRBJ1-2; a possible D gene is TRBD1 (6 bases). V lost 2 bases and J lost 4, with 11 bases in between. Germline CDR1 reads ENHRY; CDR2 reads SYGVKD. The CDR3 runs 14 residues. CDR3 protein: CAISEQGSGYGYTF. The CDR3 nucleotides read TGTGCCATCAGTGAGCAGGGGAGCGGCTATGGCTACACCTTC.

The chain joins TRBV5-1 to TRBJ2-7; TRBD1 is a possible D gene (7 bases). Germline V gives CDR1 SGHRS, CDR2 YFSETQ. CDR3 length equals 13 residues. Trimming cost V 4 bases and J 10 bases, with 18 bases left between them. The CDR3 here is CASSPEGASPQYF. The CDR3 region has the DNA TGCGCCAGCAGCCCGGAGGGGGCGTCGCCCCAGTACTTC.

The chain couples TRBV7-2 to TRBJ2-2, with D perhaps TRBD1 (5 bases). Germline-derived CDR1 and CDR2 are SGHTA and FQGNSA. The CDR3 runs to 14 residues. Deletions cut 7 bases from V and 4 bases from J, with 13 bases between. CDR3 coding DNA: TGTGCCAGCACCGAGCAGGGCTTCACCGGGGAGCTGTTTTTT. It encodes CASTEQGFTGELFF.

CDR3 in amino acids: CATSDWGTGVRREQFF. The CDR3 bases are TGTGCCACCAGTGATTGGGGGACAGGGGTTCGACGGGAGCAGTTCTTC. The genes are TRBV24-1 and TRBJ2-1; TRBD1 agrees at 10 bases. Unmatched junction bases numbered 10, after V lost 2 bases and J lost 10 bases. CDR1 is KGHDR and CDR2 is SFDVKD in the germline V gene. CDR3 length equals 16 residues.

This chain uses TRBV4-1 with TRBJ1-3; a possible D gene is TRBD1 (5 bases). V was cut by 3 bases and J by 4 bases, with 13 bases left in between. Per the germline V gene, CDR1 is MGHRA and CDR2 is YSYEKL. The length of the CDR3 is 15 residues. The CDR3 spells CASSQGPAPGNTIYF. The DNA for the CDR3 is TGCGCCAGCAGCCAGGGACCCGCGCCGGGAAACACCATATATTTT.

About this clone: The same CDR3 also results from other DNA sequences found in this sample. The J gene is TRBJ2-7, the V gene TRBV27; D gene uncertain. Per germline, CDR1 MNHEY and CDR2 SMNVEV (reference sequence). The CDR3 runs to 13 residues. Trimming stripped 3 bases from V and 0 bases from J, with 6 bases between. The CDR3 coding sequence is TGTGCCAGCAGTTTGAGGATCTCCTACGAGCAGTACTTC. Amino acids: CASSLRISYEQYF.

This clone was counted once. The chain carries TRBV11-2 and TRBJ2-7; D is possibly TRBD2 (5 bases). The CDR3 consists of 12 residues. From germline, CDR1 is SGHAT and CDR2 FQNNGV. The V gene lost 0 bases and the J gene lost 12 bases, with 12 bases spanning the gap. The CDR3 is CASSLDEGPLYF. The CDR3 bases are TGTGCCAGCAGCTTAGACGAGGGCCCCTTGTACTTC. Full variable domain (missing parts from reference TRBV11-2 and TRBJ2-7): EAGVAQSPRYKIIEKRQSVAFWCNPISGHATLYWYQQILGQGPKLLIQFQNNGVVDDSQLPKDRFSAERLKGVDSTLKIQPAKLEDSAVYLCASSLDEGPLYFGPGTRLTVT.

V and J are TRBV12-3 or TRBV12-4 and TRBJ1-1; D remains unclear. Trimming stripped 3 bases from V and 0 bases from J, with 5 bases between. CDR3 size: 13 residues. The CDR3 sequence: CASSFSLNTEAFF. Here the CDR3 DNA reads TGTGCCAGCAGTTTTTCCCTGAACACTGAAGCTTTCTTT.

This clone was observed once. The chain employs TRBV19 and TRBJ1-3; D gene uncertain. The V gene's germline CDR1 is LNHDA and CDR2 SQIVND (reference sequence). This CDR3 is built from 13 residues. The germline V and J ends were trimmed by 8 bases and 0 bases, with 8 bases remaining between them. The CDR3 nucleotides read TGTGCCAGTCGACTAAGCTCTGGAAACACCATATATTTT. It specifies CASRLSSGNTIYF.

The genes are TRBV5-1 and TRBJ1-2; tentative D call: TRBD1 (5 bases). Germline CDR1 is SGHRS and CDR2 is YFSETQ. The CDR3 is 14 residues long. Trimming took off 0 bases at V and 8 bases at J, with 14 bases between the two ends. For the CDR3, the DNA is TGCGCCAGCAGCTTGGCCAGGGACCTGGGAGGCTACACCTTC. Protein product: CASSLARDLGGYTF.